The source of this T cell receptor beta chain is a study of cytomegalovirus exposure and HLA in healthy donors. Amplification used 60 Vbeta primers and 13 Jbeta primers. Data came from immunoSEQ multiplex PCR; TCRdb stores just in-frame clones and leaves some out. This table has more than 95,000 clones, less than 85% appearing once. This clone occurred once. Its target is not known. General study points: A prior analysis recorded that most TCR beta V segments were productive about 87% or about 30% of the time.

CDR3 length equals 14 residues. Germline CDR1 reads GTSNPN; CDR2 reads SVGIG (reference sequence). The sample taken for sequencing was PBMCs. This TCR derives from a young woman in good health and CMV-seropositive. The rearrangement links TRBV30 to TRBJ2-6; D perhaps matches TRBD2 (6 bases). CDR3 amino acids: CALNGGSGANVLTF. The CDR3 DNA reads TGTGCACTCAATGGGGGGTCTGGGGCCAACGTCCTGACTTTC.